This TCR beta chain was obtained from a study of somatic mutations in cytotoxic T cells in rheumatoid arthritis. Sequencing was performed with immunoSEQ multiplex PCR; in TCRdb, only in-frame clones are kept and a portion is missing. Counted here are roughly 10,000 clones, around nine tenths occurring once; the ten biggest clones make up 1.1%. J lost 4 bases, V lost 2 bases, and 3 bases had no gene match. Germline V gene data show CDR1 as SSHAT and CDR2 as FNYEAQ (reference sequence). The CDR3 consists of 14 residues. The V call is TRBV7-7, the J call TRBJ2-5, with TRBD2 identical over 8 bases. This TCR was recovered from a woman aged 18 to 35 with rheumatoid arthritis. Material for sequencing was CD4+ T cells sorted from blood. The CDR3 coding sequence is TGTGCCAGCAGCTTACGCCGGGGGGGAGAGACCCAGTACTTC. As protein: CASSLRRGGETQYF.